This TCR beta chain was profiled in a study of response to subunit inactivated influenza vaccine. This clonotype was seen a few times. CDR3 length: 12 residues. CDR1 SQVTM and CDR2 ANQGSEA come from the germline V gene. The V gene lost 4 bases and the J gene lost 7 bases, with 11 bases spanning the gap. TCRdb processed the RT-PCR reads anew with MiXCR; each CDR3 protein has one entry. The sample consists of some 520,000 distinct CDR3 sequences, approximately 15% of them appearing once. This clonotype originated in a man between 50 and 69 years old who received an inactivated influenza vaccine. The sample in question was CD4+ T cells sorted from PBMCs, obtained roughly 24 months after vaccination. This chain uses TRBV29-1 with TRBJ2-4; D may be TRBD2 (5 bases). CDR3 amino acids: CSVGGIGNIQYF. In DNA form, the CDR3 reads TGCAGCGTTGGAGGGATTGGGAACATTCAGTACTTC. The whole variable domain, filled in from reference TRBV29-1 and TRBJ2-4, reads SAVISQKPSRDICQRGTSLTIQCQVDSQVTMMFWYRQQPGQSLTLIATANQGSEATYESGFVIDKFPISRPNLTFSTLTVSNMSPEDSSIYLCSVGGIGNIQYFGAGTRLSVL.